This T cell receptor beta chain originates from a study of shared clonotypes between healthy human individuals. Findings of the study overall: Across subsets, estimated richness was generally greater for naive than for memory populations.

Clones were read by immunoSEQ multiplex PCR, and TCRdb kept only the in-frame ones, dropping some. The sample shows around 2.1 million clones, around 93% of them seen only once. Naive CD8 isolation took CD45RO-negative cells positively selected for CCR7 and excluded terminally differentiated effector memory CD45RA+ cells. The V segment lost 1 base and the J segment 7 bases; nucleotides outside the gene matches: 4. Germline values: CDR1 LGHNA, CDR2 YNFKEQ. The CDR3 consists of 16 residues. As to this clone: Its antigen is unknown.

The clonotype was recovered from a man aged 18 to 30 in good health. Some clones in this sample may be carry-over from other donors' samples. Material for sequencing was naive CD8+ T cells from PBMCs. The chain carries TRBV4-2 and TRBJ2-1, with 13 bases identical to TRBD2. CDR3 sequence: CASSQGTGLAGNEQFF. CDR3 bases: TGTGCCAGCAGCCAAGGGACGGGACTAGCGGGGAATGAGCAGTTCTTC.